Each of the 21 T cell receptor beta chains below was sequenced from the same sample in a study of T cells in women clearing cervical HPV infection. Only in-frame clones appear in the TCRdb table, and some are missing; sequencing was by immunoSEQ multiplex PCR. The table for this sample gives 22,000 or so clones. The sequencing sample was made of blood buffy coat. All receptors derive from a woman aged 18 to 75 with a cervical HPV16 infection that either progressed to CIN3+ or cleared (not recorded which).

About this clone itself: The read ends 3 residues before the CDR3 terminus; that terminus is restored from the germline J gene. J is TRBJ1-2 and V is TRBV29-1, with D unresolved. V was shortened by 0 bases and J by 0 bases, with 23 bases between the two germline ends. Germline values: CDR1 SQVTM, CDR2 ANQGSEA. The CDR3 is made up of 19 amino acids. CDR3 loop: CSVEEVSFTDSAANYGYTF. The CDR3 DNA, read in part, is TGCAGCGTTGAAGAAGTCTCATTCACGGATTCGGCGGCTAACTATGGC.

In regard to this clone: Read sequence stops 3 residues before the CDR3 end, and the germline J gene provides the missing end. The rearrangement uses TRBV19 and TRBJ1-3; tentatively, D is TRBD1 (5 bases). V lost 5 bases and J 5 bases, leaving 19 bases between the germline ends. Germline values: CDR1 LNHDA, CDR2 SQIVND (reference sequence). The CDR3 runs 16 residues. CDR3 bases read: TGTGCCAGTAGTGCGCTTTTCGGTTCAGGGCGAAACACC. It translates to CASSALFGSGRNT. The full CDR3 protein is CASSALFGSGRNTIYF. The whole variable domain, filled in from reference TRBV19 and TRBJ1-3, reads DGGITQSPKYLFRKEGQNVTLSCEQNLNHDAMYWYRQDPGQGLRLIYYSQIVNDFQKGDIAEGYSVSREKKESFPLTVTSAQKNPTAFYLCASSALFGSGRNTIYFGEGSWLTVV.

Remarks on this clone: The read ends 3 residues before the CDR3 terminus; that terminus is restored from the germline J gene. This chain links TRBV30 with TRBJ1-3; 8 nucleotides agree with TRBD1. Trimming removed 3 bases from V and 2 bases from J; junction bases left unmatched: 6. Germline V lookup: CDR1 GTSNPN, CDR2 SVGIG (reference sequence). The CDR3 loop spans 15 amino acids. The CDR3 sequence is CAWSPGQGTGNTIYF. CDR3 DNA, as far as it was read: TGTGCCTGGAGCCCCGGACAGGGCACTGGAAACACC.

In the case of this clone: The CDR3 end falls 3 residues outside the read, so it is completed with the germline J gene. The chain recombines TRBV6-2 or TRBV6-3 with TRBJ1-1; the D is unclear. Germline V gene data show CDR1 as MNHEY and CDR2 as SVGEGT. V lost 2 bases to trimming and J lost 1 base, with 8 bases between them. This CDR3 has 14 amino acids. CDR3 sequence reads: CASSYALPNTEAFF. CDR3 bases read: TGTGCCAGCAGTTACGCGTTGCCGAACACTGAA.

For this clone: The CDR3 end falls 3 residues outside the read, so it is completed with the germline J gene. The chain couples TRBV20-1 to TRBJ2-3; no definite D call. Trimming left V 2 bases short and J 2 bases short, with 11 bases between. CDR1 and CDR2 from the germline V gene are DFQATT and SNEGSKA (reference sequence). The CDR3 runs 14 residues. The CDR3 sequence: CSARPPGNTDTQYF. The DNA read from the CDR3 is TGCAGTGCTAGACCCCCGGGTAACACAGATACG.

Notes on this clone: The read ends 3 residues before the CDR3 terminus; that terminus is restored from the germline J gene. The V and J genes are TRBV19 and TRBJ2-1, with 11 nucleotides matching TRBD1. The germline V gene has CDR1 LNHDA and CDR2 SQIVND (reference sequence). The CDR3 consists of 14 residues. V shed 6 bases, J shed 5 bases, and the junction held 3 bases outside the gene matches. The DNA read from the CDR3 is TGTGCCAGTAGGGGACAGGGGGGAAACAATGAG. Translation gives CASRGQGGNNE. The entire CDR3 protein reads CASRGQGGNNEQFF.

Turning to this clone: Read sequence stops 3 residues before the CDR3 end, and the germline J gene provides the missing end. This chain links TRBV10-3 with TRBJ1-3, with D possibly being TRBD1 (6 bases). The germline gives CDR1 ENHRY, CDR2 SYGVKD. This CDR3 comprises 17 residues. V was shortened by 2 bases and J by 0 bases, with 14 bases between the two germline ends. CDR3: CAISEPRGRGSGNTIYF. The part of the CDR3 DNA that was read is TGTGCCATCAGTGAGCCCCGCGGCAGGGGCTCTGGAAACACC.

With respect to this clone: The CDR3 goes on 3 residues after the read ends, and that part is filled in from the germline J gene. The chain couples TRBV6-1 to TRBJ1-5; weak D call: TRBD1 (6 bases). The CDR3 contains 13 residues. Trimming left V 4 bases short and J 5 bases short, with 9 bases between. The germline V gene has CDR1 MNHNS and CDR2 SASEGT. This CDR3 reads CASSGSGDQPQHF. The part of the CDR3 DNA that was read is TGTGCCAGCAGTGGATCAGGGGATCAGCCC.

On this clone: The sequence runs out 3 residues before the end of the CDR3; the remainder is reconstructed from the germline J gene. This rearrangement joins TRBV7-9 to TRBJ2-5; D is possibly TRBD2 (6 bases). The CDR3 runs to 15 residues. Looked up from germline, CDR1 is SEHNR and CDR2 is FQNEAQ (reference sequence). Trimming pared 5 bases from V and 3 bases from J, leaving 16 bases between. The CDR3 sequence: CASSKPGDSKETQYF. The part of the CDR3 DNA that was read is TGTGCCAGCAGCAAGCCGGGAGACAGTAAAGAGACC.

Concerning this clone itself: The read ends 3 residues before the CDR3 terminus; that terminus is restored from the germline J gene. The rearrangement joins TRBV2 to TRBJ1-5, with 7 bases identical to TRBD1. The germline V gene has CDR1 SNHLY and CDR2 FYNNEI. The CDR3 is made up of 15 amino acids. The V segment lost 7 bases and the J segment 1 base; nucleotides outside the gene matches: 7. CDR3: CASIRSRGSNQPQHF. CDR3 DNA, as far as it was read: TGTGCCAGCATCAGGTCCAGGGGGAGCAATCAGCCC.

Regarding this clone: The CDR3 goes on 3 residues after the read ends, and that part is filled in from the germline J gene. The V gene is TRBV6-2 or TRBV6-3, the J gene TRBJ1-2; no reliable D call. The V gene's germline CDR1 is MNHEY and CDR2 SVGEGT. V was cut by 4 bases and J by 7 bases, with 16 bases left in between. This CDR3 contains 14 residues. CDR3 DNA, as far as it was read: TGTGCCAGCAGTTCCCTCCTGAACCGGGGTGGC. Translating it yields CASSSLLNRGG. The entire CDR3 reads CASSSLLNRGGYTF.

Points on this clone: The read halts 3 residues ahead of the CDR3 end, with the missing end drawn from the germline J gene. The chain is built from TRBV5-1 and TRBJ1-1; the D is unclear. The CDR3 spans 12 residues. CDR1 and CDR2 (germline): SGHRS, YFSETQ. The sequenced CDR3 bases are TGCGCCAGCAGCAATCAACAGCACCAA. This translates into CASSNQQHQ. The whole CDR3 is CASSNQQHQAFF.

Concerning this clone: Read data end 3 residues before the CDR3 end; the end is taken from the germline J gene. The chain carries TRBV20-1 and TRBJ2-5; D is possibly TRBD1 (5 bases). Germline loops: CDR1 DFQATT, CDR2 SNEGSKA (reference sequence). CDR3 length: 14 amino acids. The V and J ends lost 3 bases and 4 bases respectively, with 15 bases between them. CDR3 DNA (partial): TGCAGTGCTAGCCCAGGGATTCCGGGAGAGACC. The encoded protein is CSASPGIPGET. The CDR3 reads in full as CSASPGIPGETQYF.

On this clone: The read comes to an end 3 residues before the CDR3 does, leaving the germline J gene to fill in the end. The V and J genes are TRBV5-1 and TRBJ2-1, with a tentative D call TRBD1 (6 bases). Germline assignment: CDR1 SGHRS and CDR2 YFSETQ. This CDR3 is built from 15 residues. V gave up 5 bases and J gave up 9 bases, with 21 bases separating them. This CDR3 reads CASRDIRGSFGEQFF. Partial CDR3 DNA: TGCGCCAGCAGAGATATCAGGGGTAGCTTCGGTGAG.

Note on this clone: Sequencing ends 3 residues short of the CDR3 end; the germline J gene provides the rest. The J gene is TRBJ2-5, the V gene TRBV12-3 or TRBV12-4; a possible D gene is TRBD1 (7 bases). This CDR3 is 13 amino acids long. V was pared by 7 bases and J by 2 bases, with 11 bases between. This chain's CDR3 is CASTPGGQETQYF. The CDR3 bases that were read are TGTGCCAGCACCCCAGGGGGGCAAGAGACC.

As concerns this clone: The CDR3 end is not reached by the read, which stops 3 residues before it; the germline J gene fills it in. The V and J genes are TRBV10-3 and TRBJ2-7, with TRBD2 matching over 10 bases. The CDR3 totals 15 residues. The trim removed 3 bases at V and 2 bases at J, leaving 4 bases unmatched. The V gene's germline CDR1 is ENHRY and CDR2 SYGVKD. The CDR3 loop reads CAISEMLAGAYEQYF. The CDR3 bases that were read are TGTGCCATCAGTGAAATGCTAGCGGGAGCCTACGAG.

CDR3 bases read: TGTGCCAGCAGCTCAGGACAGACCTATGGC. This gives the protein CASSSGQTYG. The CDR3, in full, reads CASSSGQTYGYTF. The rearrangement uses TRBV7-2 and TRBJ1-2; TRBD1 might be the D (6 bases). The read ends 3 residues early relative to the CDR3; the germline J gene fills the gap. V was cut by 4 bases and J by 4 bases, with 10 bases left in between. Germline assignment: CDR1 SGHTA and CDR2 FQGNSA. This CDR3 contains 13 residues.

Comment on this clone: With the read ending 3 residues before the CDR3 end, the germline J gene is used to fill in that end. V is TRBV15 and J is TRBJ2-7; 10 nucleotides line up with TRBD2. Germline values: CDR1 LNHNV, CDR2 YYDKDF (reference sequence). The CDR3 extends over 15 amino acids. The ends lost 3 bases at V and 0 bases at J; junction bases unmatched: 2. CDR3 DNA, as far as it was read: TGTGCCACCAGCAGTCGGACTAGCGGCTCCTACGAG. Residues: CATSSRTSGSYE. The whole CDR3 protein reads CATSSRTSGSYEQYF.

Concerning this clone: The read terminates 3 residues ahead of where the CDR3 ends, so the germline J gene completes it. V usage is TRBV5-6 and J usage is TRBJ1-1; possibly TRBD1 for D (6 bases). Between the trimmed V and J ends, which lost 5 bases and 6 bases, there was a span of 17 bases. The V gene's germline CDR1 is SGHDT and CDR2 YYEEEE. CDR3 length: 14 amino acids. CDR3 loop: CASRTHGAGAEAFF. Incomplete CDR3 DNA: TGTGCCAGCAGGACCCACGGGGCAGGGGCTGAA.

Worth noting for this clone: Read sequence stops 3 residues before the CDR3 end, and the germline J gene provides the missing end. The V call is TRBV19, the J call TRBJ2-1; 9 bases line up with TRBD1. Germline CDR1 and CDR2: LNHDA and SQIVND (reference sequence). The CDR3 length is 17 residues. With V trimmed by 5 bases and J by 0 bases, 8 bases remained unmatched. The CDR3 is CASSSDRGLSSYNEQFF. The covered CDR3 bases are TGTGCCAGTAGTTCGGACAGGGGATTAAGCTCCTACAATGAG.

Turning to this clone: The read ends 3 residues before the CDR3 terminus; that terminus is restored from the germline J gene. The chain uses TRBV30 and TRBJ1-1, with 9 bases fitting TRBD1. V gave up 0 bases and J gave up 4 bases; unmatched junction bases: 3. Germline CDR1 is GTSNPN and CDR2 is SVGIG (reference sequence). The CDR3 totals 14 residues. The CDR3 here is CAWSVGQGTTEAFF. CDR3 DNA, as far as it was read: TGTGCCTGGAGTGTAGGACAGGGGACCACTGAA.